This T cell receptor beta chain was recovered during a study of graft-versus-host responses after intestinal transplantation (dated by TCRdb to the early 2020s). As for the study more broadly: The transplants that recipients received were multivisceral, liver-intestinal, or isolated intestinal. Of the 20 to 30 intestinal transplant recipients enrolled in the cohort, one of whom was a retransplant, a few patients without pretransplant specimens were excluded. To identify alloreactive clones, pre-transplant mixed lymphocyte reaction products were sequenced and then compared with unstimulated pre-transplant donor and recipient T cells. Rather than being sequenced by the commercial service, samples from three later patients were sequenced in-house on an Illumina MiSeq and processed with MiXCR. Every recipient was given anti-thymocyte globulin induction, then maintenance tacrolimus and steroids for about three years. Donor T cell macrochimerism was defined as a peak of at least 4% donor T cells among recipient peripheral blood mononuclear cells. Graft-versus-host and host-versus-graft alloreactive T cell clones were tracked in the graft, circulation and bone marrow after intestinal transplantation using bulk TCR-beta CDR3 sequencing. General conclusions and limits of the study: Patients with donor T cell macrochimerism had high GvH to HvG T cell clonal ratios in their allografts. The conclusions were limited by the relatively low number and heterogeneity of the intestinal transplant patients. GvH clones turned up in recipient bone marrow, with some appearing earlier in ileal mucosa or blood, a pattern consistent with an intestinal mucosal origin. Peak levels of circulating GvH clones were associated with declines in HvG clones early after transplant.

Concerning this clone itself: This clone's antigen is unknown. Base qualities are not provided; no much larger clone lies one nucleotide away.

Taken from the germline V gene (reference sequence), the CDR1 and CDR2 loops are GTSNPN and SVGIG. Inclusive of the bounding cysteine and phenylalanine, the CDR3 is 12 residues long. Only the CDR3 part of the read is kept: 36 bases, read in frame from the first base. Trimming takes 1 base off V and 8 bases off J; junction bases not matched to a gene: 1. Library creation used the immunoSEQ multiplex PCR assay. For most patients, genomic DNA was isolated with the Qiagen DNeasy Blood and Tissue Kit and shipped frozen to Adaptive Biotechnologies for TCR sequencing. High-throughput TCR-beta CDR3 sequencing of genomic DNA from most patients was performed by Adaptive Biotechnologies. As for the authors' bioinformatics: TCR sequencing data were retrieved from Adaptive's ImmunoSEQ software for about 17 patients, whereas a few other patients were processed with MiXCR and VDJtools. CD4 versus CD8 sorting errors were corrected by removing sequences found in both subsets at a frequency ratio below 5:1. CDR3 nucleotide sequences shared by donor and recipient were removed because the origin of these sequences could not be assigned. At least 2-fold expansion over unstimulated cells and a minimum CFSE-low frequency of 0.002% (template counts) or 0.001% (read counts) were required for clones to be classified as alloreactive. Clones detected in sequenced pre-transplant spleen, lymph node, or MLR CFSE-low populations of the donor or recipient were defined as mappable. The cumulative frequency of alloreactive clones was calculated as a percentage of all sequences, weighted by copy number. TCRdb limited this immuneACCESS table to in-frame rearrangements with V and J called. A share of clones is missing; checked studies link under half to unresolved V genes, and the rest is unexplained. V, J and clone size are those of that table, while D and trimming were read from the DNA. Here the sample has roughly 120,000 clones; about nine tenths occur a single time. The top ten clonotypes cover 0.18% of the sample.

The label giving this sample's time point can be read as: cells obtained before transplantation from donor or recipient. CD3+CD4+ and CD3+CD8+ populations were FACS-sorted from unstimulated pre-transplant donor and recipient cells taken from spleen or lymph nodes. The rearrangement joined TRBV30 to TRBJ1-4; 7 of the junction bases match TRBD1. Sequenced here: unstimulated CD4+ T cells sorted from spleen or lymph node cells, sampled before intestinal transplant. This receptor was taken from a human donor who received an intestinal transplant. The nucleotide sequence reads TGTGCCTGGAGTGCGGACAGGGAAAAACTGTTTTTT. The resulting protein is CAWSADREKLFF.